Below, 8 T cell receptor beta chains from the same sample are listed, as sequenced in a study of beta chain features in type 1 diabetes. The authors reverse transcribed all of the isolated RNA, so sequencing captured expressed TCRB transcripts. Generated by immunoSEQ multiplex PCR, the TCRdb table keeps only in-frame clones and is missing some. The data show around 450,000 clones, more than 9.5% seen once. Sample: naive CD4+ T cells from blood. These receptors came from a woman between 18 and 29 years old in good health.

This clone turned up a few times. V gene TRBV2 combines with J gene TRBJ2-1; tentatively, D is TRBD1 (5 bases). The CDR3 is 12 residues long. V gave up 4 bases and J gave up 12 bases, with 13 bases separating them. The germline CDR1 and CDR2 sequences are SNHLY and FYNNEI. Written as DNA, the CDR3 is TGTGCCAGCAGTGTGGGGCAATACCTGCAGTTCTTC. Its protein is CASSVGQYLQFF.

The J gene is TRBJ2-7, the V gene TRBV9, with 10 nucleotides matching TRBD2. In germline, CDR1 is SGDLS, CDR2 YYNGEE. This CDR3 comprises 16 residues. V shed 3 bases, J shed 4 bases, and the junction held 10 bases outside the gene matches. The CDR3 bases are TGTGCCAGCAGCGAGCCCTTAGCGGGGGGCCCTTACGAGCAGTACGTC. This translates into CASSEPLAGGPYEQYV.

This clone showed up just a few times. The CDR3 DNA is TGCGCCAGCAGCTTGGTTGGGGGTTCAAACATTCAGTACTTC. It yields the protein CASSLVGGSNIQYF. The genes are TRBV5-1 and TRBJ2-4, with D perhaps given as TRBD1 or TRBD2 (5 bases each). The V gene's germline CDR1 is SGHRS and CDR2 YFSETQ. V was shortened by 0 bases and J by 6 bases, with 10 bases between the two germline ends. The CDR3 totals 14 residues.

This clone has just a few counts. The rearrangement links TRBV2 to TRBJ2-6; no definite D call. V lost 6 bases, J lost 1 base, and 7 bases lay in between. CDR3 length: 14 residues. CDR1 and CDR2 (germline): SNHLY, FYNNEI. CDR3 DNA sequence: TGTGCCAGCAGACCCATTTCTGGGGCCAACGTCCTGACTTTC. It codes for CASRPISGANVLTF.

This clone appeared a few times. The chain couples TRBV9 to TRBJ2-3, with no clear D. Germline V gene sequence: CDR1 SGDLS, CDR2 YYNGEE. CDR3 length: 13 amino acids. The CDR3 loop is CASAASRTDTQYF. The DNA for the CDR3 is TGTGCGTCGGCGGCTTCTCGCACAGATACGCAGTATTTT.

This clone has only a few counts. The rearrangement links TRBV5-4 to TRBJ2-5; TRBD2 matches at 11 bases. This CDR3 comprises 17 residues. Looked up from germline, CDR1 is SGHNT and CDR2 is YYREEE (reference sequence). V lost 2 bases, J lost 5 bases, and 11 bases stayed unmatched. CDR3 region: CASSFRGTSGRGETQYF. The CDR3 DNA follows: TGTGCCAGCAGCTTCCGAGGGACTAGCGGAAGGGGGGAGACCCAGTACTTC.

This clone was seen a handful of times. The genes are TRBV5-1 and TRBJ2-5; a weak D match, TRBD2 (6 bases). This CDR3 is 15 amino acids long. Trimming stripped 0 bases from V and 5 bases from J, with 14 bases between. Germline V lookup: CDR1 SGHRS, CDR2 YFSETQ. CDR3 protein: CASSLVAGSRETQYF. Here the CDR3 DNA reads TGCGCCAGCAGCTTGGTGGCGGGATCGAGGGAGACCCAGTACTTC.

This clone has just a few counts. V usage is TRBV6-5 and J usage is TRBJ2-7; no definite D call. Per the germline V gene, CDR1 is MNHEY and CDR2 is SVGAGI. Trimming left V 6 bases short and J 4 bases short, with 16 bases between. The CDR3 runs to 14 residues. The CDR3 here is CASRLMGSQYEQYF. Written as DNA, the CDR3 is TGTGCCAGCAGGCTAATGGGTTCCCAATACGAGCAGTACTTC.